The 24 T cell receptor beta chains below were found in one sample sequenced in a study of a mutant IDH1 vaccine in newly diagnosed glioma. Time point meaning: baseline, week 1 (first vaccination visit). The treatment was: pre-vaccination baseline after standard-of-care therapy. Sequencing was performed with immunoSEQ multiplex PCR; in TCRdb, only in-frame clones are kept and a portion is missing. The table has more than 50,000 clones, about 86% seen once. The specimen comprised PBMCs, sampled from a glioma patient treated with radiotherapy, temozolomide or both. The receptors stem from a man aged 25 to 40 with glioma.

This clone occurred once. The chain combines TRBV21-1 with TRBJ2-7; the table's D call, TRBD2, was not checked against the DNA. TRBV21-1 is marked as a pseudogene. The CDR3 runs to 17 residues. The CDR3 sequence: CASSNSGTSGSSYEQYF. The CDR3 bases are TGTGCCAGCAGCAACTCCGGGACTAGCGGGAGCTCCTACGAGCAGTACTTC.

The chain carries TRBV4-1 and TRBJ1-5; D uncertain. The CDR3 loop spans 15 amino acids. Germline CDR1 reads MGHRA; CDR2 reads YSYEKL. V dropped 1 base and J dropped 0 bases, with 7 bases sitting between them. CDR3 in DNA: TGCGCCAGCAGCCAAGCGGGGTATAGCAATCAGCCCCAGCATTTT. Residues: CASSQAGYSNQPQHF.

The chain carries TRBV28 and TRBJ1-5; tentative D call: TRBD1 (6 bases). In germline, CDR1 is MDHEN, CDR2 SYDVKM. CDR3 length: 13 residues. With 7 bases removed from V and 6 bases from J, the gap between germline ends came to 13 bases. The CDR3 DNA reads TGTGCCAGCATACAGGGCGTCGGTCAGCCCCAGCATTTT. Its protein is CASIQGVGQPQHF.

The genes are TRBV18 and TRBJ2-7; D unresolved. Trimming removed 8 bases at V and 1 base at J, with 21 bases between. The germline V gene encodes CDR1 KGHSH and CDR2 LQKENI. The CDR3 has 16 residues. This CDR3 is CASAYNLEASSYEQYF. The CDR3 bases are TGTGCCAGCGCATACAACCTCGAGGCTTCTTCCTACGAGCAGTACTTC.

This chain joins TRBV15 and TRBJ2-1; 8 bases line up with TRBD1. Germline CDR1 and CDR2: LNHNV and YYDKDF (reference sequence). The CDR3 is 15 residues long. The V segment lost 0 bases and the J segment 6 bases; nucleotides outside the gene matches: 4. The CDR3 is CATSREQTGGNEQFF. The CDR3 nucleotides read TGTGCCACCAGCAGAGAACAAACAGGGGGCAATGAGCAGTTCTTC.

V gene TRBV12-5 combines with J gene TRBJ2-7; D call uncertain. With 6 bases removed from V and 4 bases from J, the gap between germline ends came to 13 bases. This CDR3 contains 13 residues. Germline V gene data show CDR1 as LGHNT and CDR2 as FRNRAP. In DNA form, the CDR3 reads TGTGCTAGTGGCCCTGAGAGGAGTTACGAGCAGTACTTC. Encoded protein: CASGPERSYEQYF.

The V call is TRBV6-6, the J call TRBJ1-2; no clear D gene. Trimming removed 0 bases at V and 5 bases at J, with 10 bases between. There are 14 residues in the CDR3. Germline V gene lookup returns CDR1 MNHNY and CDR2 SVGAGI (reference sequence). CDR3 in DNA: TGTGCCAGCAGTTACTCGTTTCCGGAGTATGGCTACACCTTC. Translated: CASSYSFPEYGYTF.

CDR3 nucleotide sequence: TGTGCCAGCAGTTTGGGTGGGGCCAACGTCCTGACTTTC. Its protein product is CASSLGGANVLTF. The chain is built from TRBV27 and TRBJ2-6; unclear D gene. The germline V gene has CDR1 MNHEY and CDR2 SMNVEV (reference sequence). Trimming removed 3 bases from V and 3 bases from J, with 3 bases in between. This CDR3 is built from 13 residues. The full variable domain, in which reference TRBV27 and TRBJ2-6 provide the parts outside the CDR3, is EAQVTQNPRYLITVTGKKLTVTCSQNMNHEYMSWYRQDPGLGLRQIYYSMNVEVTDKGDVPEGYKVSRKEKRNFPLILESPSPNQTSLYFCASSLGGANVLTFGAGSRLTVL.

The gene calls are TRBV6-4 and TRBJ2-3; 8 bases are a match to TRBD2. The junction had 0 bases not matched to a gene; V was cut back by 3 bases and J by 1 base. Germline values: CDR1 MRHNA, CDR2 SNTAGT. CDR3 length: 14 amino acids. The CDR3 DNA is TGTGCCAGCAGTGAGCGGGGGGGCACAGATACGCAGTATTTT. Encoded protein: CASSERGGTDTQYF.

The rearrangement uses TRBV29-1 and TRBJ1-2; tentatively, D is TRBD1 (5 bases). V lost 6 bases and J 8 bases, leaving 19 bases between the germline ends. The CDR3 length is 13 residues. Germline-derived CDR1 and CDR2 are SQVTM and ANQGSEA. The CDR3 nucleotides read TGCAGCGTCCAGGACCGGGACCGACTCGGCTACACCTTC. Translation: CSVQDRDRLGYTF.

This chain connects TRBV13 to TRBJ1-4; possibly TRBD1 for D (5 bases). Deletions cut 5 bases from V and 8 bases from J, with 12 bases between. The CDR3 is made up of 13 amino acids. The germline V gene encodes CDR1 PRHDT and CDR2 FYEKMQ (reference sequence). DNA for the CDR3: TGTGCCAGCAGCCGCCCGCGACAGGAAAAACTGTTTTTT. It encodes CASSRPRQEKLFF.

V gene TRBV27 combines with J gene TRBJ2-3; D is uncertain. The V end was cut by 3 bases, the J end by 4 bases, with 14 bases between. The germline V gene encodes CDR1 MNHEY and CDR2 SMNVEV (reference sequence). This CDR3 contains 15 residues. The CDR3 DNA sequence: TGTGCCAGCAGTTTCGCGATCGGACGTGCAGATACGCAGTATTTT. This encodes CASSFAIGRADTQYF.

The chain joins TRBV18 to TRBJ1-5, with TRBD1 matching over 11 bases. Germline V gene sequence: CDR1 KGHSH, CDR2 LQKENI. The length of the CDR3 is 16 residues. V was pared by 3 bases and J by 6 bases, with 7 bases of the junction left unmatched. DNA for the CDR3: TGTGCCAGCTCACCTCCGGGACAGGGGGTTATTCAGCCCCAGCATTTT. This gives the protein CASSPPGQGVIQPQHF.

The chain couples TRBV19 to TRBJ1-2; D is unresolved. V lost 6 bases and J lost 4, with 15 bases in between. Per germline, CDR1 LNHDA and CDR2 SQIVND (reference sequence). The CDR3 is made up of 14 amino acids. CDR3 region: CASRSVGSFYGYTF. DNA of the CDR3: TGTGCCAGTAGATCGGTGGGCTCGTTCTATGGCTACACCTTC. The whole variable domain, filled in from reference TRBV19 and TRBJ1-2, reads DGGITQSPKYLFRKEGQNVTLSCEQNLNHDAMYWYRQDPGQGLRLIYYSQIVNDFQKGDIAEGYSVSREKKESFPLTVTSAQKNPTAFYLCASRSVGSFYGYTFGSGTRLTVV.

J is TRBJ2-7 and V is TRBV2; TRBD1 might be the D (5 bases). Germline values: CDR1 SNHLY, CDR2 FYNNEI. The CDR3 is made up of 14 amino acids. The V end lost 4 bases, the J end lost 3 bases, and 13 bases lay between the germline ends. Here the CDR3 DNA reads TGTGCCAGCAGTGGCCAATGGCAGGGCTACGAGCAGTACTTC. Protein sequence: CASSGQWQGYEQYF.

The chain recombines TRBV28 with TRBJ2-7; no clear D gene. The CDR3 has 13 amino acids. CDR1 is MDHEN, CDR2 SYDVKM, per germline. Trimming took off 8 bases at V and 6 bases at J, with 17 bases between the two ends. CDR3 region: CASRMGKVREQYF. Written as DNA, the CDR3 is TGTGCCAGCCGCATGGGGAAAGTTCGCGAGCAGTACTTC.

This clone occurred once. This chain uses TRBV6-5 with TRBJ2-1; D might be TRBD1 or TRBD2, each matching 5 bases. V lost 2 bases to trimming and J lost 7 bases, with 12 bases between them. Germline CDR1 and CDR2: MNHEY and SVGAGI. The CDR3 is 14 amino acids. CDR3 coding DNA: TGTGCCAGCAGTTACGGGGGAAGGCAAAATGAGCAGTTCTTC. This translates into CASSYGGRQNEQFF.

This rearrangement joins TRBV4-2 to TRBJ1-1; no definite D call. V was pared by 0 bases and J by 10 bases, with 15 bases between. CDR3 length equals 14 residues. Germline lookup yields CDR1 LGHNA and CDR2 YNFKEQ. This chain's CDR3 is CASSQDGSQRGAFF. The CDR3 region has the DNA TGTGCCAGCAGCCAAGATGGGTCACAACGAGGAGCTTTCTTT.

V gene TRBV5-1 combines with J gene TRBJ2-3; 10 nucleotides agree with TRBD2. The V gene end was trimmed by 3 bases and the J gene end by 3 bases; junction bases not matched to a gene: 7. The germline V gene encodes CDR1 SGHRS and CDR2 YFSETQ. The CDR3 totals 16 residues. The CDR3: CASSSTAGGQTDTQYF. The CDR3 nucleotides read TGCGCCAGCAGCTCCACAGCGGGGGGGCAGACAGATACGCAGTATTTT.

The chain employs TRBV7-9 and TRBJ1-3; D not certain. Between the trimmed V and J ends, which lost 1 base and 3 bases, there was a span of 4 bases. The CDR3 loop spans 13 amino acids. The germline CDR1 and CDR2 sequences are SEHNR and FQNEAQ (reference sequence). CDR3 DNA: TGTGCCAGCAGCTTAGTGCTTGGAAACACCATATATTTT. It encodes CASSLVLGNTIYF.

The J gene is TRBJ2-1, the V gene TRBV7-8; possible D gene TRBD2, 5 bases. Germline-derived CDR1 and CDR2 are SGHVS and FQNEAQ. The CDR3 extends over 15 amino acids. The V end was cut by 7 bases, the J end by 5 bases, with 18 bases between. The CDR3 is CASNLRDYQNNEQFF. The CDR3 bases are TGTGCCAGCAACCTTCGAGACTACCAGAACAATGAGCAGTTCTTC.

The chain joins TRBV7-2 to TRBJ2-2, with 11 bases fitting TRBD2. This CDR3 has 17 residues. Trimming cost V 0 bases and J 4 bases; bases outside gene matches: 4. Germline CDR1 SGHTA, CDR2 FQGNSA. This chain's CDR3 is CASSLASLAGGTGELFF. The CDR3 nucleotides are TGTGCCAGCAGCTTAGCGTCCCTAGCGGGGGGCACCGGGGAGCTGTTTTTT.

The rearrangement joins TRBV11-2 to TRBJ1-6; D perhaps matches TRBD1 (6 bases). Trimming shortened V by 4 bases and J by 10 bases, and 8 bases separated the two germline ends. The germline V gene has CDR1 SGHAT and CDR2 FQNNGV. The CDR3 length is 12 residues. CDR3 sequence (DNA): TGTGCCAGCAGCTCAGGGGACTCACCCCTCCACTTT. Translated: CASSSGDSPLHF. The full variable domain, completed using reference TRBV11-2 and TRBJ1-6, is EAGVAQSPRYKIIEKRQSVAFWCNPISGHATLYWYQQILGQGPKLLIQFQNNGVVDDSQLPKDRFSAERLKGVDSTLKIQPAKLEDSAVYLCASSSGDSPLHFGNGTRLTVT.

V and J are TRBV12-5 and TRBJ2-7, with 7 bases aligning to TRBD1. Germline assignment: CDR1 LGHNT and CDR2 FRNRAP. The CDR3 covers 17 residues. V lost 0 bases and J lost 4; bases outside the gene matches: 12. Here the CDR3 reads CASGLVALQGNPYEQYF. The CDR3 DNA sequence: TGTGCTAGTGGTTTGGTGGCCCTACAGGGGAACCCTTACGAGCAGTACTTC.